The rows below give T cell receptor beta chains drawn from one sample of a study of OX40 agonist ivuxolimab in advanced cancers. Sequencing was performed with immunoSEQ multiplex PCR; in TCRdb, only in-frame clones are kept and a portion is missing. Of 65,000 to 85,000 clones in the sample, around 89% were seen once. The sample consisted of CD4+ or CD8+ T cells sorted from blood, taken in a trial of the OX40 agonist ivuxolimab. These receptors all stem from an adult with an advanced solid tumor such as melanoma, head and neck, liver or kidney cancer. CDR3s include the opening cysteine and the closing phenylalanine or tryptophan. The order of the fields is V gene, J gene, D gene, clone size, CDR3 DNA, CDR3 protein. D genes are given only for firm matches. Clone size is given for some rows only: seen once, a few or many times, or a class if the clone is expanded.

TRBV7-3,TRBJ1-1,NA,NA,TGTGCCAGCAGCTTATACGGCAGCATGAACACTGAAGCTTTCTTT,CASSLYGSMNTEAFF
TRBV4-1,TRBJ1-1,NA,NA,TGCGCCAGCAGCCAAGCTCCGGGGACTGAAGCTTTCTTT,CASSQAPGTEAFF
TRBV7-9,TRBJ2-5,TRBD2,once,TGTGCCAGCAGCTTCGGGACTAGCGGTACCTCGGCCCAGTACTTC,CASSFGTSGTSAQYF
TRBV7-9,TRBJ2-7,TRBD2,once,TGTGCCAGCAGTAGGGGACTAGCGGAGTCTCAGGGCTACGAGCAGTACTTC,CASSRGLAESQGYEQYF
TRBV18,TRBJ1-2,TRBD1,NA,TGTGCCAGCTCACCTACGGGACAGTTCCATGGCTACACCTTC,CASSPTGQFHGYTF
TRBV29-1,TRBJ2-2,NA,NA,TGCAGCGCCGGTGGGGGGATCGGGGAGCTGTTTTTT,CSAGGGIGELFF
TRBV7-2,TRBJ2-3,TRBD2,NA,TGTGCCAGCAGCTCCGGGACTAGCGGGAGGGCCGTTAGAACAGATACGCAGTATTTT,CASSSGTSGRAVRTDTQYF
TRBV27,TRBJ1-1,TRBD1,NA,TGTGCCAGCAGTCCATACGGACAGGGGGCGCGGGGAGCTTTCTTT,CASSPYGQGARGAFF
TRBV28,TRBJ2-7,NA,NA,TGTGCCAGCAGTCCCTATAGCGGCCTAAACGAGCAGTACTTC,CASSPYSGLNEQYF
TRBV6-4,TRBJ2-1,TRBD2,NA,TGTGCCAGCAGTCCCGGGACTAGCGGGACGAGGCAGTTCTTC,CASSPGTSGTRQFF
TRBV19,TRBJ2-6,TRBD2,NA,TGTGCCAGTAGTCCCCGGACTAGCGGGAAACCCTCTGGGGCCAACGTCCTGACTTTC,CASSPRTSGKPSGANVLTF
TRBV12-5,TRBJ1-1,NA,NA,TGTGCTAGTGGTTTCTTGGGAGGCACTGAAGCTTTCTTT,CASGFLGGTEAFF
TRBV5-1,TRBJ2-3,NA,medium-sized,TGCGCCAGCAGCTTGGAGGGCGAGCGGTATTTT,CASSLEGERYF
TRBV14,TRBJ1-1,NA,NA,TGTGCCAGCAGCCATCTCCCAACTGAAGCTTTCTTT,CASSHLPTEAFF
TRBV7-2,TRBJ2-5,NA,NA,TGTGCCAGCAGCTTGGCCCTCCCCCGAGCGGGCCTAGGGGAGACCCAGTACTTC,CASSLALPRAGLGETQYF
TRBV6-4,TRBJ1-6,NA,few,TGTGCCAGCAGTGACTTTCCATATCGTCCCCTCCACTTT,CASSDFPYRPLHF
TRBV11-2,TRBJ2-7,TRBD1,NA,TGTGCCAGCAGCTTAACGGACAGGGTTAAGCAGTACTTC,CASSLTDRVKQYF
TRBV6-5,TRBJ2-7,TRBD2,once,TGTGCCAGCAAAATTGGGGGGGACTCCTACGAGCAGTACTTC,CASKIGGDSYEQYF
TRBV11-3,TRBJ1-2,NA,NA,TGTGCCAGCAGCTTTGCGGACAGACCGTTTTATGGCTACACCTTC,CASSFADRPFYGYTF
TRBV5-1,TRBJ2-5,NA,NA,TGCGCCAGCAGCTTGGTTGTGGGGGACGAGACCCAGTACTTC,CASSLVVGDETQYF
TRBV18,TRBJ1-5,TRBD1,once,TGTGCCAGCTCACCACCTCAGGGGGGTCAGCCCCAGCATTTT,CASSPPQGGQPQHF
TRBV11-2,TRBJ2-5,NA,NA,TGTGCCAGCAGCTTAGGCAGGGCAGAGACCCAGTACTTC,CASSLGRAETQYF
TRBV11-2,TRBJ2-5,TRBD2,NA,TGTGCCAGCAGCTTAGGGCTAGCGGGGGCGGAACCTCAAGAGACCCAGTACTTC,CASSLGLAGAEPQETQYF
TRBV6-7,TRBJ2-6,NA,NA,TGTGCCAGCAGTTACTCTAAACACAAACGCTACCCTGGGGCCAACGTCCTGACTTTC,CASSYSKHKRYPGANVLTF
TRBV6-6,TRBJ2-5,NA,once,TGTGCCAGCCGTCTACCGGGGGAGACCCAGTACTTC,CASRLPGETQYF
TRBV7-2,TRBJ1-2,NA,NA,TGTGCCAGCAGCTTAGTGAAGGGCTCCAATGGCTACACCTTC,CASSLVKGSNGYTF
TRBV4-1,TRBJ1-2,NA,NA,TGCGCCAGCAGCCAAGCTTATTTACTCAACTATGGCTACACCTTC,CASSQAYLLNYGYTF
TRBV18,TRBJ2-3,NA,NA,TGTGCCAGCTCACCACGGCAAGATACGCAGTATTTT,CASSPRQDTQYF
TRBV10-3,TRBJ2-1,TRBD2,NA,TGTGCCATCAGACTCACCGGGAAGACTAGCACCTACAATGAGCAGTTCTTC,CAIRLTGKTSTYNEQFF
TRBV11-2,TRBJ1-2,TRBD1,few,TGTGCCAGCAGCTTGGACAGGGACCATGGCTACACCTTC,CASSLDRDHGYTF
TRBV19,TRBJ1-1,NA,NA,TGTGCCAGTAGTATAGGGCAGGCGAACACTGAAGCTTTCTTT,CASSIGQANTEAFF
TRBV6-6,TRBJ1-1,NA,NA,TGTGCCAGCAGTCCGGACAGTCCAGCTTTCTTT,CASSPDSPAFF
TRBV9,TRBJ2-5,TRBD2,NA,TGTGCCAGCAGTGGGCTTGGGCCAACTAGCGGGAATTGGGAGACCCAGTACTTC,CASSGLGPTSGNWETQYF
TRBV5-1,TRBJ2-7,NA,NA,TGCGCCAGCAGCTTGGACAGGGACGAGCAGTACTTC,CASSLDRDEQYF
TRBV7-9,TRBJ2-3,NA,NA,TGTGCCAGCAGCTCCCCGAGAGGATTCACAGATACGCAGTATTTT,CASSSPRGFTDTQYF
TRBV15,TRBJ2-7,TRBD2,NA,TGTGCCACCAGCCATGCTAGCGGGAGGGCGTTTGAGCAGTACTTC,CATSHASGRAFEQYF
TRBV10-3,TRBJ2-6,NA,NA,TGTGCCATCAGTGAGTCAGAGCTATTCTCTGGGGCCAACGTCCTGACTTTC,CAISESELFSGANVLTF
TRBV6-1,TRBJ2-5,TRBD2,NA,TGTGCCAGCAGTGTACTAGCGGGGGGCCGGGCGTGGACCCAGTACTTC,CASSVLAGGRAWTQYF
TRBV11-3,TRBJ1-1,NA,NA,TGTGCCAGCAGCTTAGGTGGGCGCGAGAACACTGAAGCTTTCTTT,CASSLGGRENTEAFF